This TCR beta chain was recovered during a study of T cell responses to AZD1222 COVID-19 vaccine. Study conclusions and caveats: Close to half of all spike-specific TCRs reportedly target regions of the variants that are unmutated. Donors were largely white British and mainly female; clonal diversity was possibly underestimated.

The table came from immunoSEQ multiplex PCR; TCRdb's copy has only in-frame clones and leaves some out. The data contain under 200,000 clones, over 75% of them singletons. Of note for this clone: Its antigen remains unidentified.

This receptor was obtained from an adult in good health. Specimen: peripheral blood, collected on day 0 of AZD1222 vaccination.

The CDR3 nucleotides are TGCAGCGTTCGGATGACCGTGGGAGATACGCAGTATTTT. Translating gives CSVRMTVGDTQYF. This chain joins TRBV29-1 and TRBJ2-3, with D unclear. With 5 bases removed from V and 5 bases from J, the gap between germline ends came to 14 bases. Germline V lookup: CDR1 SQVTM, CDR2 ANQGSEA. CDR3 length: 13 amino acids.